The 13 T cell receptor beta chains below all came from one sample that was sequenced in a study of blood T cell repertoires in COVID-19. Here immunoSEQ multiplex PCR was the method, and the copy in TCRdb shows in-frame clones only, minus some. The sample comprises under 110,000 clones, over 80% of which are singletons, and roughly 17% rests with the top ten. Sample: peripheral blood. These receptors all come from a man over 45 with acute or convalescent COVID-19.

This rearrangement joins TRBV7-8 to TRBJ1-6; TRBD1 matches 8 bases. Germline lookup yields CDR1 SGHVS and CDR2 FQNEAQ. This CDR3 contains 16 residues. The V and J ends lost 5 bases and 7 bases, in that order; junction bases with no gene match: 10. CDR3: CASSPGQGWFNSPLHF. CDR3 nucleotide sequence: TGTGCCAGCAGCCCCGGACAGGGTTGGTTCAATTCACCCCTCCACTTT.

The V call is TRBV27, the J call TRBJ2-7, with TRBD1 as a possible D gene (6 bases). CDR1 MNHEY and CDR2 SMNVEV come from the germline V gene (reference sequence). This CDR3 spans 14 amino acids. Trimming took 3 bases from V and 2 from J, leaving 11 bases between them. The CDR3 spells CASSLNRAPYEQYF. CDR3 nucleotide sequence: TGTGCCAGCAGTTTGAACAGGGCCCCCTACGAGCAGTACTTC.

The chain has TRBV5-1 and TRBJ1-2, with unresolved D. The V and J ends lost 0 bases and 8 bases respectively, with 20 bases between them. The CDR3 extends over 16 amino acids. Looked up from germline, CDR1 is SGHRS and CDR2 is YFSETQ. This CDR3 is CASSLEGGRREDGYTF. The CDR3 region has the DNA TGCGCCAGCAGCTTGGAAGGTGGCCGAAGGGAGGACGGCTACACCTTC.

The chain uses TRBV4-3 and TRBJ2-1; no definite D call. The germline V gene has CDR1 LGHNA and CDR2 YSLEER. This CDR3 has 15 residues. V was pared by 0 bases and J by 7 bases, with 13 bases between. CDR3 bases: TGCGCCAGCAGCCAAGATCATAGGAGCCAGAATGAGCAGTTCTTC. Residues: CASSQDHRSQNEQFF.

V gene TRBV6-5 combines with J gene TRBJ1-1, with D maybe TRBD1 (5 bases). The germline V gene encodes CDR1 MNHEY and CDR2 SVGAGI. The CDR3 consists of 14 residues. V was pared by 7 bases and J by 5 bases, with 17 bases between. The CDR3 protein is CASIDPPEGTEAFF. In nucleotides, the CDR3 is TGTGCCAGCATCGACCCCCCGGAGGGGACTGAAGCTTTCTTT.

The rearrangement joins TRBV6-5 to TRBJ1-2; TRBD1 is a possible D gene (5 bases). The CDR3 is 14 residues long. Trimming pared 6 bases from V and 6 bases from J, leaving 17 bases between. The germline CDR1 and CDR2 sequences are MNHEY and SVGAGI. CDR3 sequence reads: CASRSGTVKDGYTF. The CDR3 nucleotides are TGTGCCAGCAGATCCGGGACTGTAAAGGATGGCTACACCTTC.

The chain recombines TRBV7-6 with TRBJ2-3, with 15 bases matching TRBD2. Losses at the gene ends were 2 bases for V and 4 bases for J; bases not matched to a gene: 4. From germline, CDR1 is SGHVS and CDR2 FNYEAQ. The CDR3 has 17 amino acids. This CDR3 is CASSLRTSGGAADTQYF. For the CDR3, the DNA is TGTGCCAGCAGCTTAAGGACTAGCGGGGGGGCGGCAGATACGCAGTATTTT. The complete variable domain, with remaining parts taken from reference TRBV7-6 and TRBJ2-3, reads GAGVSQSPRYKVTKRGQDVALRCDPISGHVSLYWYRQALGQGPEFLTYFNYEAQQDKSGLPNDRFSAERPEGSISTLTIQRTEQRDSAMYRCASSLRTSGGAADTQYFGPGTRLTVL.

V is TRBV6-5 and J is TRBJ1-6; D unresolved. The CDR3 runs to 14 residues. Trimming shortened V by 7 bases and J by 6 bases, and 13 bases separated the two germline ends. Germline V gene lookup returns CDR1 MNHEY and CDR2 SVGAGI. CDR3 amino acids: CASTRGYSNSPLHF. The CDR3 DNA sequence: TGTGCCAGCACCAGAGGGTACAGTAATTCACCCCTCCACTTT.

This rearrangement joins TRBV3-1 (or the pseudogene TRBV3-2) to TRBJ2-7; D is ambiguous. This CDR3 has 13 amino acids. V lost 1 base, J lost 0 bases, and 4 bases lay in between. Germline V CDR1 and CDR2: LGHDT, YNNKEL (reference sequence). This CDR3 reads CASSQAGSYEQYF. The CDR3 DNA sequence: TGTGCCAGCAGCCAAGCCGGCTCCTACGAGCAGTACTTC.

The rearrangement links TRBV18 to TRBJ1-6; the D gene is possibly TRBD1 (6 bases). V gave up 2 bases and J gave up 0 bases, with 14 bases separating them. This CDR3 spans 18 amino acids. CDR1 KGHSH and CDR2 LQKENI come from the germline V gene. CDR3 amino acids: CASSPYGQPSSYNSPLHF. CDR3 nucleotides: TGTGCCAGCTCACCATATGGACAGCCGAGCTCCTATAATTCACCCCTCCACTTT. Filled out from reference TRBV18 and TRBJ1-6, the complete variable domain reads NAGVMQNPRHLVRRRGQEARLRCSPMKGHSHVYWYRQLPEEGLKFMVYLQKENIIDESGMPKERFSAEFPKEGPSILRIQQVVRGDSAAYFCASSPYGQPSSYNSPLHFGNGTRLTVT.

The chain has TRBV6-5 and TRBJ1-2, with a possible D match to TRBD1 (5 bases). Trimming took 0 bases from V and 3 from J, leaving 11 bases between them. Germline CDR1 reads MNHEY; CDR2 reads SVGAGI. This CDR3 has 15 residues. The CDR3: CASSYSGRVDYGYTF. CDR3 nucleotides: TGTGCCAGCAGTTACTCCGGCAGGGTGGACTATGGCTACACCTTC.

The chain is built from TRBV4-1 and TRBJ2-7, with TRBD1 identical over 7 bases. Germline V gene data show CDR1 as MGHRA and CDR2 as YSYEKL. V was clipped by 1 base and J by 2 bases; unmatched bases: 11. The CDR3 totals 17 residues. CDR3 protein: CASSQASDREIPYEQYF. DNA for the CDR3: TGCGCCAGCAGCCAAGCCTCTGACAGGGAAATTCCCTACGAGCAGTACTTC.

The chain couples TRBV19 to TRBJ1-4, with D perhaps matching TRBD1 (5 bases). Germline values: CDR1 LNHDA, CDR2 SQIVND (reference sequence). The CDR3 contains 13 residues. The V and J ends lost 5 bases and 7 bases respectively, with 11 bases between them. The CDR3 spells CASSRAGREKLFF. In DNA form, the CDR3 reads TGTGCCAGTAGTCGGGCAGGGCGTGAAAAACTGTTTTTT.